This T cell receptor beta chain is from a study of cytomegalovirus exposure and HLA in healthy donors. Germline V gene data show CDR1 as LGHNA and CDR2 as YNFKEQ. The CDR3 is made up of 17 amino acids. The V gene end was trimmed by 6 bases and the J gene end by 0 bases; junction bases not matched to a gene: 6. PCR involved 60 Vbeta and 13 Jbeta primers. The data were produced by immunoSEQ multiplex PCR, yet TCRdb's version contains in-frame clones alone and is incomplete. The sample gives roughly 160,000 clones, approximately 71% of which show up once; approximately 1.5% is in the top ten. This clone was detected a few times. What it recognizes is unknown. Overall study findings and caveats: Some V segments could not be told apart, so they were left out, TRBV6-2 and TRBV6-3 among them. The productive fraction for most TCR beta V segments was about 90% or about 30% in an earlier analysis. Cytomegalovirus association was assigned to some 160 TCR beta chains.

The chain carries TRBV4-2 and TRBJ2-2; 11 bases match TRBD2. This TCR was sampled from a girl aged 10-17 years in good health and CMV-seronegative. The sample taken for sequencing was PBMCs. The chain's CDR3 is CASSFLAGGPNTGELFF. In DNA, the CDR3 is TGTGCCAGCAGTTTTTTAGCGGGGGGGCCGAACACCGGGGAGCTGTTTTTT.